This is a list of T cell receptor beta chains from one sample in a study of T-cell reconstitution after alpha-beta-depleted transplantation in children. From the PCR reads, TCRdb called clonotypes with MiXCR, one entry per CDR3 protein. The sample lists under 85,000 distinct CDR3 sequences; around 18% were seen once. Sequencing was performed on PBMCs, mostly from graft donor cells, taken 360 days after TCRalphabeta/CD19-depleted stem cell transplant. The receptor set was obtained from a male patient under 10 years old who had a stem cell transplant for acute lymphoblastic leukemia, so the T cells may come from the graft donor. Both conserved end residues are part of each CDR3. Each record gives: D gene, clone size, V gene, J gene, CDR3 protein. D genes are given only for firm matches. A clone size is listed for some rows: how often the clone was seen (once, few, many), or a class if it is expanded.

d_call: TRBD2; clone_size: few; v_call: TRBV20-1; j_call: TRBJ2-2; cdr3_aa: CSARHFSGINTGELFF
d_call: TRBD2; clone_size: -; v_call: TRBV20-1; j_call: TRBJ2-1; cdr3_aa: CSASSLAGGPRYNEQFF
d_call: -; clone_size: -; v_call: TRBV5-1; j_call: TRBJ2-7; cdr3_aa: CASSLRGMSLHEQYF
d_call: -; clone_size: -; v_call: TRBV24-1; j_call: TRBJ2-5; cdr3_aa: CATSDWRQGGGETQYF
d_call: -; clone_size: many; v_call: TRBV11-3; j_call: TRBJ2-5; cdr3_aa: CASSLGLRGMETQYF
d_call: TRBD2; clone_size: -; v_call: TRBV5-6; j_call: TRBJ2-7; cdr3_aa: CASSSGLAEFYEQYF
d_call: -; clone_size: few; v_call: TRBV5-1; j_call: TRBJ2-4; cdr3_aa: CASSKLVVGKNIQYF
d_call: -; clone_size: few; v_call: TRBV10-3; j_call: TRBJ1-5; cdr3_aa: CAIGPARGNQPQHF
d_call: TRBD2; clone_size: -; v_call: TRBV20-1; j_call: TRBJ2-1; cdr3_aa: CSARKREGYNEQFF
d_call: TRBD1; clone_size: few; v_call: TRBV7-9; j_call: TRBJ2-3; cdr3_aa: CASNDLTTGEFTDTQYF
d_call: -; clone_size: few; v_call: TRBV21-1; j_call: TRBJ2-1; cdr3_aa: CASGGAGGPDSYNEQFF
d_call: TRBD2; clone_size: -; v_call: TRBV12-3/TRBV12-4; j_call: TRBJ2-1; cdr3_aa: CASRWTSLNEQFF
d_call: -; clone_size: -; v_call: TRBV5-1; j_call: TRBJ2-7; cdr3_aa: CASSLLGSPYEQYF
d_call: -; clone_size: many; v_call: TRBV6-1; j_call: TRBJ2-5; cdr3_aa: CASSEVSMLGETQYF
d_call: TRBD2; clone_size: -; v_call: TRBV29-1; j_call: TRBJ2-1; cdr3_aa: CSVVRAGVYNEQFF
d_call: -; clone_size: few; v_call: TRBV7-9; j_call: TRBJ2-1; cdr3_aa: CASSLPRSSYNEQFF
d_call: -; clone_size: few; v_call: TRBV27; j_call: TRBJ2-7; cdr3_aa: CASSFVLGYEQYF
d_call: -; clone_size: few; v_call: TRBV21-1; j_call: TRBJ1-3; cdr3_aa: CASSTGIFFGNTIYF
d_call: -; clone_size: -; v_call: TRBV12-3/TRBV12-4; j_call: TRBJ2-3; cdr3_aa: CASSLGRNTDTQYF
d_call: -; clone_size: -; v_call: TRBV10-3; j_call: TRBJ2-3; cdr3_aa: CAIRLESTDTQYF
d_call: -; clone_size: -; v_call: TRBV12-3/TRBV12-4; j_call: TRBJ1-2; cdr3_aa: CASSYRQGSYGYTF
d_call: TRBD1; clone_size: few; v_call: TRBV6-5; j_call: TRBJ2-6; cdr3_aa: CASSYRPPGQGTANVLTF
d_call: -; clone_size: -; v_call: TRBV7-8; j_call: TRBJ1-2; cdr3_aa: CASSPDFSSYGYTF
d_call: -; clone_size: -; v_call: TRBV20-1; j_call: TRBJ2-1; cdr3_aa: CSAPPGLPSLYNEQFF
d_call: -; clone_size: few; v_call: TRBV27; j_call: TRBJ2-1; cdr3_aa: CASSFADNEQFF
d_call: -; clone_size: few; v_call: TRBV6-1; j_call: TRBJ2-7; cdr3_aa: CATTLHPSSYEQYF
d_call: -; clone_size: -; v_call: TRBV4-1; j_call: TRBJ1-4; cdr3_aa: CASSQDKGNNEKLFF
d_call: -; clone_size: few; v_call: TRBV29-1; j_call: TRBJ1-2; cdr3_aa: CSVDRGEGYTF